This TCR beta chain was sequenced for a study of T-cell memory formation after mild COVID-19. This CDR3 has 18 amino acids. V was shortened by 6 bases and J by 0 bases, with 18 bases between the two germline ends. Per germline, CDR1 ENHRY and CDR2 SYGVKD. TCRdb independently ran MiXCR on the 5' RACE reads; one entry per CDR3 protein. The sample contains 350,000 to 400,000 distinct CDR3 sequences, around 14% of which appear only once. J is TRBJ2-6 and V is TRBV10-3, with a tentative D call TRBD1 (6 bases). The source is a man between 18 and 29 years old who had mild COVID-19 (a few samples of this study predate the infection). Cell type and time point are not known. The specimen was PBMCs or a T cell subset sorted from them (not recorded which). CDR3 sequence (DNA): TGTGCCATCAGAGGCAGGGGAAACCTACTCTCTGGGGCCAACGTCCTGACTTTC. Translated, it gives CAIRGRGNLLSGANVLTF.